The next 18 T cell receptor beta chains were all read from a single sample in a study of long-term antiretroviral therapy in people with HIV. This was the immunoSEQ v3.0 assay at survey level. Produced via immunoSEQ multiplex PCR; TCRdb's table is partial and in-frame only. Here the sample spans around 26,000 clones, 65% to 90% being singletons. The sequencing used unsorted PBMCs, collected 3 years after starting antiretroviral therapy. The receptor set was obtained from a man aged 50-59 years with HIV.

In nucleotides, the CDR3 is TGTGCCAGCAGCTTGCAGAGATACGAGCAGTACTTC. Amino acids: CASSLQRYEQYF. The rearrangement uses TRBV7-2 and TRBJ2-7; D is uncertain. CDR1 and CDR2 from the germline V gene are SGHTA and FQGNSA. V was clipped by 3 bases and J by 4 bases, with 7 bases between them. There are 12 residues in the CDR3.

The chain links TRBV7-8 to TRBJ2-1, with 10 positions matching TRBD2. CDR3 length: 16 residues. V gave up 5 bases and J gave up 4 bases; unmatched junction bases: 8. Germline values: CDR1 SGHVS, CDR2 FQNEAQ. Written as DNA, the CDR3 is TGTGCCAGCAGCCCGGGAGCGGGAGGGTCGTACAATGAGCAGTTCTTC. As protein: CASSPGAGGSYNEQFF.

The rearrangement uses TRBV30 and TRBJ2-7, with D unclear. Trimming removed 3 bases at V and 3 bases at J, with 6 bases between. The CDR3 extends over 11 amino acids. Looked up from germline, CDR1 is GTSNPN and CDR2 is SVGIG (reference sequence). CDR3 coding DNA: TGTGCCTGGAGCCTCCACTACGAGCAGTACTTC. It specifies CAWSLHYEQYF.

The chain couples TRBV2 to TRBJ2-7; perhaps TRBD1 as D (6 bases). Per the germline V gene, CDR1 is SNHLY and CDR2 is FYNNEI. This CDR3 has 15 amino acids. Trimming took 8 bases from V and 3 from J, leaving 20 bases between them. The CDR3 DNA follows: TGTGCCAGCCAGCTACTGGCAGGGGCTGTCTACGAGCAGTACTTC. Translated: CASQLLAGAVYEQYF.

The CDR3 nucleotides are TGTGCCAGCAGACTAACAGGATCCCGGAACACCATATATTTT. It encodes CASRLTGSRNTIYF. The chain has TRBV6-5 and TRBJ1-3, with D maybe TRBD1 (5 bases). Germline V gene sequence: CDR1 MNHEY, CDR2 SVGAGI. The germline V and J ends were trimmed by 6 bases and 7 bases, with 16 bases remaining between them. The CDR3 is 14 amino acids.

The gene calls are TRBV5-6 and TRBJ2-3; no firm D call. The germline CDR1 and CDR2 sequences are SGHDT and YYEEEE. The CDR3 totals 15 residues. V was shortened by 1 base and J by 4 bases, with 13 bases between the two germline ends. This chain's CDR3 is CASSLIGLEADTQYF. The CDR3 DNA reads as TGTGCCAGCAGCTTGATAGGGTTGGAAGCAGATACGCAGTATTTT.

This chain connects TRBV18 to TRBJ1-1; 8 bases fit TRBD1. Trimming at V came to 3 bases and at J to 1 base, leaving 1 base not matched to a gene. CDR3 length equals 14 residues. Germline lookup yields CDR1 KGHSH and CDR2 LQKENI. CDR3 residues: CASSPGQANTEAFF. The CDR3 nucleotides are TGTGCCAGCTCACCGGGACAGGCGAACACTGAAGCTTTCTTT.

The V gene is TRBV2, the J gene TRBJ2-4; 7 positions agree with TRBD2. Trimming took 5 bases from V and 8 from J; bases not matched to a gene: 18. Germline-derived CDR1 and CDR2 are SNHLY and FYNNEI. CDR3 length: 17 amino acids. The CDR3 region has the DNA TGTGCCAGCAGTTCCCGGCAGCGGGGATTGACGTTAGACATTCAGTACTTC. It codes for CASSSRQRGLTLDIQYF. Together with reference TRBV2 and TRBJ2-4, the CDR3 gives the full variable domain: EPEVTQTPSHQVTQMGQEVILRCVPISNHLYFYWYRQILGQKVEFLVSFYNNEISEKSEIFDDQFSVERPDGSNFTLKIRSTKLEDSAMYFCASSSRQRGLTLDIQYFGAGTRLSVL.

The rearrangement uses TRBV4-3 and TRBJ1-4; TRBD1 aligns across 12 bases. With 0 bases clipped from V and 10 bases from J, the junction kept 6 bases outside the gene matches. Germline-derived CDR1 and CDR2 are LGHNA and YSLEER. This CDR3 spans 16 amino acids. The CDR3 nucleotides are TGCGCCAGCAGCCAAGACGGGGACAGGGGGCTAGGAAAACTGTTTTTT. Translation: CASSQDGDRGLGKLFF.

V is TRBV2 and J is TRBJ1-2; tentatively, D is TRBD1 (5 bases). V lost 0 bases and J lost 4, with 9 bases in between. The CDR3 spans 14 residues. Per the germline V gene, CDR1 is SNHLY and CDR2 is FYNNEI. This CDR3 reads CASSEASGTYGYTF. The CDR3 nucleotides are TGTGCCAGCAGTGAAGCGTCAGGGACCTATGGCTACACCTTC.

The chain couples TRBV7-3 to TRBJ2-7; D might be TRBD2 (6 bases). Per the germline V gene, CDR1 is SGHTA and CDR2 is FQGTGA. The CDR3 has 13 amino acids. V was trimmed by 5 bases and J by 5 bases, leaving 13 bases between them. CDR3 DNA sequence: TGTGCCAGCAGCCGGGTTGGCGGGGACGAGCAGTACTTC. Translated: CASSRVGGDEQYF. The full variable domain, with the rest looked up from reference TRBV7-3 and TRBJ2-7, is GAGVSQTPSNKVTEKGKYVELRCDPISGHTALYWYRQSLGQGPEFLIYFQGTGAADDSGLPNDRFFAVRPEGSVSTLKIQRTERGDSAVYLCASSRVGGDEQYFGPGTRLTVT.

The CDR3 sequence: CASSQIDSYKETQYF. CDR3 coding DNA: TGTGCCAGCAGCCAAATTGACAGTTACAAAGAGACCCAGTACTTC. V usage is TRBV14 and J usage is TRBJ2-5, with D possibly TRBD1 on 5 matching bases. Between the trimmed V and J ends, which lost 2 bases and 3 bases, there was a span of 13 bases. The length of the CDR3 is 15 residues. Germline CDR1 SGHDN, CDR2 FVKESK.

This clone has a handful of counts. V is TRBV7-9 and J is TRBJ1-3; weak D call: TRBD1 (6 bases). The CDR3 has 18 amino acids. The germline V gene has CDR1 SEHNR and CDR2 FQNEAQ (reference sequence). The V gene lost 5 bases and the J gene lost 0 bases, with 20 bases spanning the gap. The CDR3 loop is CASSGTLGSGDSGNTIYF. In DNA form, the CDR3 reads TGTGCCAGCAGCGGTACTCTTGGGTCAGGGGACTCTGGAAACACCATATATTTT. Combining the CDR3 with reference TRBV7-9 and TRBJ1-3 gives the whole variable domain DTGVSQNPRHKITKRGQNVTFRCDPISEHNRLYWYRQTLGQGPEFLTYFQNEAQLEKSRLLSDRFSAERPKGSFSTLEIQRTEQGDSAMYLCASSGTLGSGDSGNTIYFGEGSWLTVV.

The chain carries TRBV5-4 and TRBJ2-7, with D possibly being TRBD1 (6 bases). Germline V CDR1 and CDR2: SGHNT, YYREEE (reference sequence). V was shortened by 4 bases and J by 3 bases, with 14 bases between the two germline ends. The CDR3 sequence is 14 residues long. CDR3 amino acids: CASSPAMDSYEQYF. CDR3 nucleotide sequence: TGTGCCAGCAGCCCGGCAATGGACAGCTACGAGCAGTACTTC.

This chain connects TRBV5-1 to TRBJ1-1; unclear D gene. With 2 bases removed from V and 0 bases from J, the gap between germline ends came to 8 bases. The CDR3 sequence is 14 residues long. Germline-derived CDR1 and CDR2 are SGHRS and YFSETQ. In nucleotides, the CDR3 is TGCGCCAGCAGCTTCACCAACATGAACACTGAAGCTTTCTTT. It is translated as CASSFTNMNTEAFF.

The chain recombines TRBV29-1 with TRBJ2-2; D is perhaps TRBD1 or TRBD2 (5 bases each). V lost 3 bases, J lost 6 bases, and 14 bases lay in between. Germline V gene data show CDR1 as SQVTM and CDR2 as ANQGSEA. This CDR3 spans 14 amino acids. This chain's CDR3 is CSVDLGVGAGELFF. The CDR3 DNA reads TGCAGCGTTGACCTCGGGGTAGGGGCCGGGGAGCTGTTTTTT.

The chain links TRBV5-1 to TRBJ2-5, with D tentatively TRBD1 (6 bases). Between the trimmed V and J ends, which lost 1 base and 5 bases, there was a span of 15 bases. Germline values: CDR1 SGHRS, CDR2 YFSETQ. The CDR3 is made up of 15 amino acids. CDR3 in amino acids: CASSLWAGARETQYF. The CDR3 nucleotides read TGCGCCAGCAGCTTGTGGGCAGGGGCCCGTGAGACCCAGTACTTC. Drawing the rest from reference TRBV5-1 and TRBJ2-5, the complete variable domain is KAGVTQTPRYLIKTRGQQVTLSCSPISGHRSVSWYQQTPGQGLQFLFEYFSETQRNKGNFPGRFSGRQFSNSRSEMNVSTLELGDSALYLCASSLWAGARETQYFGPGTRLLVL.

This clone was seen only a few times. CDR3 protein: CASSDDAENTEAFF. DNA for the CDR3: TGTGCCAGCAGTGACGATGCAGAGAACACTGAAGCTTTCTTT. The rearrangement uses TRBV2 and TRBJ1-1; unclear D gene. Germline V gene sequence: CDR1 SNHLY, CDR2 FYNNEI. Trimming stripped 3 bases from V and 1 base from J, with 9 bases between. The CDR3 spans 14 residues.